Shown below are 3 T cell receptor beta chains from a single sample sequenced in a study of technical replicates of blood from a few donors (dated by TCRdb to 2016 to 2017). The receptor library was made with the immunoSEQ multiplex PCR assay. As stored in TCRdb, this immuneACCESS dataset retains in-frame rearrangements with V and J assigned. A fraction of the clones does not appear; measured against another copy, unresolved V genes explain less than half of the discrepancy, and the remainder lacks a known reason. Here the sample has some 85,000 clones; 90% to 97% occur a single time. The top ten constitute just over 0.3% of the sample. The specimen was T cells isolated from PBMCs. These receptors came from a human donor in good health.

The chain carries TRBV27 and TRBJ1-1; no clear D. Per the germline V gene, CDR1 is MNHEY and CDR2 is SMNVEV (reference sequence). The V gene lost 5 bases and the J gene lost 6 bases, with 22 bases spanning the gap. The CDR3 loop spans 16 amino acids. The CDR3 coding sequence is TGTGCCAGCAGTGGTCTGGCGGGCAGGCTATCTCCTGAAGCTTTCTTT. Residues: CASSGLAGRLSPEAFF.

CDR3 DNA sequence: TGTGCCTGGAGTGCAGGGCTGGAGACCCAGTACTTC. Its translation: CAWSAGLETQYF. The rearrangement links TRBV30 to TRBJ2-5; TRBD1 might be the D (5 bases). Per the germline V gene, CDR1 is GTSNPN and CDR2 is SVGIG (reference sequence). This CDR3 contains 12 residues. V shed 1 base and J shed 5 bases, with 8 bases lying between them. The full variable domain, rest sourced from reference TRBV30 and TRBJ2-5, is SQTIHQWPATLVQPVGSPLSLECTVEGTSNPNLYWYRQAAGRGLQLLFYSVGIGQISSEVPQNLSASRPQDRQFILSSKKLLLSDSGFYLCAWSAGLETQYFGPGTRLLVL.

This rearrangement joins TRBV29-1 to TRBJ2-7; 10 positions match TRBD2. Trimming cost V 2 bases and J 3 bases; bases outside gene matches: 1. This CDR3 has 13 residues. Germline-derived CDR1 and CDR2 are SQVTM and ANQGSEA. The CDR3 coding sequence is TGCAGCGTTGAACTAGCGGGAGTCTACGAGCAGTACTTC. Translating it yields CSVELAGVYEQYF.